These 22 T cell receptor beta chains came from one sample sequenced in a study of breast tumors, draining lymph nodes, adjacent tissues. TCRdb processed the multiplex PCR reads anew with MiXCR; each CDR3 protein has one entry. The sample includes fewer than 200,000 distinct CDR3 sequences, 33% seen only once; the top ten take around 4%. The lymph nodes were axillary draining lymph nodes from breast cancer patients. The specimen was axillary lymph node tissue. The receptors stem from a female donor with breast cancer. Some clones in this sample may be carry-over from other donors' samples.

CDR3 residues: CASSIAGNTGELFF. In nucleotides, the CDR3 is TGTGCCAGTAGTATTGCAGGGAACACCGGGGAGCTGTTTTTT. This chain joins TRBV19 and TRBJ2-2; unclear D gene. The germline V gene encodes CDR1 LNHDA and CDR2 SQIVND (reference sequence). V gave up 3 bases and J gave up 1 base, with 6 bases separating them. The CDR3 has 14 residues.

This clonotype has ten or more counts. The chain joins TRBV19 to TRBJ2-7; D remains ambiguous. The germline gives CDR1 LNHDA, CDR2 SQIVND (reference sequence). The V and J ends lost 8 bases and 2 bases respectively, with 16 bases between them. The CDR3 totals 14 residues. The CDR3 DNA reads as TGTGCCAGTTCCCCGAGGACCGGCCCCTACGAGCAGTACTTC. This codes for CASSPRTGPYEQYF.

This clonotype was recorded at least ten times. This is likely a read error, given that the CDR3 carries no conserved phenylalanine or tryptophan at its end. The V and J genes are TRBV7-2 and TRBJ2-7; 8 positions match TRBD2. This CDR3 has 14 residues. Trimming cost V 6 bases and J 4 bases; bases outside gene matches: 8. Germline assignment: CDR1 SGHTA and CDR2 FQGNSA. This chain's CDR3 is CASSSSGGQYEQYL. For the CDR3, the DNA is TGTGCCAGCAGTTCGTCGGGGGGGCAGTACGAGCAGTACCTC.

This clonotype was recorded at least ten times. The chain couples TRBV7-9 to TRBJ1-6; the D is unclear. V was clipped by 1 base and J by 4 bases, with 2 bases between them. Germline CDR1 and CDR2: SEHNR and FQNEAQ (reference sequence). The CDR3 runs 13 residues. DNA for the CDR3: TGTGCCAGCAGCTTAGGGTATAATTCACCCCTCCACTTT. Residues: CASSLGYNSPLHF.

This clonotype was observed at least ten times. The J gene is TRBJ2-3, the V gene TRBV10-1; 7 bases map to TRBD2. Trimming cost V 3 bases and J 4 bases; bases outside gene matches: 10. This CDR3 is built from 16 residues. Germline CDR1 reads WNHNN; CDR2 reads SYGVQD (reference sequence). CDR3 sequence reads: CASSEVAGRLSDTQYF. CDR3 coding DNA: TGCGCCAGCAGTGAAGTAGCCGGGAGGCTCTCAGATACGCAGTATTTT.

This clonotype was counted many times. V usage is TRBV6-2 or TRBV6-3 and J usage is TRBJ2-7; D possibly uses TRBD1 or TRBD2 (6 bases each). CDR1 is MNHEY and CDR2 is SVGEGT in the germline V gene. V dropped 0 bases and J dropped 2 bases, with 14 bases sitting between them. CDR3 size: 16 residues. Here the CDR3 DNA reads TGTGCCAGCAGTTACTCCCCCGGGGGCAGTCCCTACGAGCAGTACTTC. As protein: CASSYSPGGSPYEQYF.

This clonotype was counted many times. This chain connects TRBV6-5 to TRBJ1-6, with a tentative D call TRBD1 (6 bases). The CDR3 extends over 16 amino acids. The ends were cut back, 4 bases at V and 5 bases at J, with 15 bases in the middle. Germline V gene lookup returns CDR1 MNHEY and CDR2 SVGAGI. The CDR3 spells CASSSTDSPHNSPLHF. CDR3 DNA: TGTGCCAGCAGTTCAACGGACAGCCCACATAATTCACCCCTCCACTTT.

This clonotype has ten or more counts. This sequence joins TRBV20-1 and TRBJ2-2; D remains unclear. From germline, CDR1 is DFQATT and CDR2 SNEGSKA (reference sequence). The V gene lost 0 bases and the J gene lost 4 bases, with 18 bases spanning the gap. The CDR3 is 17 amino acids. The CDR3 protein is CSARDYRLPLITGELFF. Written as DNA, the CDR3 is TGCAGTGCTAGAGATTATAGACTCCCACTGATCACCGGGGAGCTGTTTTTT.

A note on this clonotype: This sequence may be a read error, since a much larger clone differs from it by one base. The CDR3 spells CASGFTRGGGSGTDTQYF. The CDR3 coding sequence is TGTGCTAGTGGTTTCACACGAGGCGGCGGGAGTGGAACAGATACGCAGTATTTT. This chain links TRBV12-5 with TRBJ2-3; 7 nucleotides line up with TRBD2. V shed 3 bases, J shed 3 bases, and the junction held 15 bases outside the gene matches. From germline, CDR1 is LGHNT and CDR2 FRNRAP. This CDR3 comprises 18 residues. The whole variable domain, filled in from reference TRBV12-5 and TRBJ2-3, reads DARVTQTPRHKVTEMGQEVTMRCQPILGHNTVFWYRQTMMQGLELLAYFRNRAPLDDSGMPKDRFSAEMPDATLATLKIQPSEPRDSAVYFCASGFTRGGGSGTDTQYFGPGTRLTVL.

The chain joins TRBV7-2 to TRBJ1-5; TRBD1 might be the D (6 bases). V lost 3 bases and J lost 0, with 12 bases in between. CDR1 is SGHTA, CDR2 FQGNSA, per germline. The CDR3 totals 16 residues. CDR3 nucleotide sequence: TGTGCCAGCAGCTTGAGAGGGGGACGTAGCAATCAGCCCCAGCATTTT. This encodes CASSLRGGRSNQPQHF.

This clonotype has more than one count but fewer than ten. The rearrangement uses TRBV27 and TRBJ2-1, with a possible D match to TRBD2 (6 bases). The V end was cut by 5 bases, the J end by 10 bases, with 24 bases between. The CDR3 length is 16 residues. CDR1 MNHEY and CDR2 SMNVEV come from the germline V gene (reference sequence). CDR3 coding DNA: TGTGCCAGCAGTAGCAGCGCGCGGAGGGTAATGGGAGAGCAGTTCTTC. This sequence encodes CASSSSARRVMGEQFF.

The chain couples TRBV13 to TRBJ2-1; no clear D. CDR1 is PRHDT, CDR2 FYEKMQ, per germline (reference sequence). This CDR3 has 14 residues. V dropped 2 bases and J dropped 15 bases, with 20 bases sitting between them. The chain's CDR3 is CASSLRTWNNVRFF. CDR3 in DNA: TGTGCCAGCAGCTTAAGGACGTGGAACAATGTGCGGTTCTTC.

This chain links TRBV7-8 with TRBJ2-3; 8 bases align to TRBD2. There are 13 residues in the CDR3. In germline, CDR1 is SGHVS, CDR2 FQNEAQ. The CDR3 bases are TGTGCTACGGGCGGGGGGCCCACAGATACGCAGTATTTT. It codes for CATGGGPTDTQYF. Full variable domain (rest looked up from reference TRBV7-8 and TRBJ2-3): GAGVSQSPRYKVAKRGQDVALRCDPISGHVSLFWYQQALGQGPEFLTYFQNEAQLDKSGLPSDRFFAERPEGSVSTLKIQRTQQEDSAVYLCATGGGPTDTQYFGPGTRLTVL.

This clonotype was counted at least ten times. V usage is TRBV27 and J usage is TRBJ2-7; D tentatively fits TRBD1 or TRBD2 (5 bases each). The CDR3 consists of 13 residues. V was cut by 5 bases and J by 3 bases, with 11 bases left in between. From germline, CDR1 is MNHEY and CDR2 SMNVEV (reference sequence). The CDR3 DNA sequence: TGTGCCAGCAGTCCCCGTGGGGGCTACGAGCAGTACTTC. This sequence encodes CASSPRGGYEQYF.

This clonotype has a count of ten or more. The rearrangement joins TRBV19 to TRBJ1-5; 7 bases agree with TRBD1. There are 14 residues in the CDR3. J was trimmed by 5 bases and V by 7 bases; bases with no gene match: 8. The germline V gene has CDR1 LNHDA and CDR2 SQIVND (reference sequence). The CDR3 region has the DNA TGTGCCAGTAAAACAGGGGTGCGCCATCAGCCCCAGCATTTT. This codes for CASKTGVRHQPQHF.

This clonotype was observed at least ten times. The chain links TRBV7-9 to TRBJ1-4; D gene ambiguous. The CDR3 loop spans 15 amino acids. Trimming shortened V by 5 bases and J by 8 bases, and 18 bases separated the two germline ends. The V gene's germline CDR1 is SEHNR and CDR2 FQNEAQ (reference sequence). CDR3 in DNA: TGTGCCAGCAGCCCCCAGGAGGCAGTCGGAGAAAAACTGTTTTTT. Amino acid sequence: CASSPQEAVGEKLFF.

This clonotype was counted ten times or more. The chain recombines TRBV14 with TRBJ2-1; D is possibly TRBD2 (5 bases). The CDR3 extends over 17 amino acids. From germline, CDR1 is SGHDN and CDR2 FVKESK. V lost 4 bases and J 5 bases, leaving 21 bases between the germline ends. The CDR3 DNA reads TGTGCCAGCAGCCCTCGCCTGACGGGGTGGATCAACAATGAGCAGTTCTTC. It encodes CASSPRLTGWINNEQFF.

V and J are TRBV7-3 and TRBJ1-2, with D perhaps TRBD1 (6 bases). Trimming left V 7 bases short and J 6 bases short, with 9 bases between. This CDR3 has 11 residues. Looked up from germline, CDR1 is SGHTA and CDR2 is FQGTGA. In DNA form, the CDR3 reads TGTGCCAGCACCCCAGGGGATGGCTACACCTTC. Translation: CASTPGDGYTF.

Remarks on this clonotype: A clone one base away is much larger, so this may be a read error. CDR3 protein: CASSSSSGRPRSIQYF. For the CDR3, the DNA is TGTGCCAGCAGCTCTTCTAGCGGGAGGCCCCGAAGCATTCAGTACTTC. The J gene is TRBJ2-4, the V gene TRBV7-2; 11 nucleotides agree with TRBD2. CDR1 and CDR2 (germline): SGHTA, FQGNSA. V shed 4 bases and J 9 bases; nucleotides not matched to a gene: 11. The CDR3 sequence is 16 residues long.

This clonotype showed up many times. The chain has TRBV6-5 and TRBJ1-4; the match to TRBD1 covers 8 bases. Germline CDR1 is MNHEY and CDR2 is SVGAGI. This CDR3 has 17 amino acids. V shed 2 bases and J 6 bases; nucleotides not matched to a gene: 11. CDR3: CASSYGPPGGGDEKLFF. In DNA, the CDR3 is TGTGCCAGCAGTTACGGACCCCCAGGGGGCGGTGATGAAAAACTGTTTTTT.

The genes are TRBV20-1 and TRBJ1-6, with TRBD1 as a possible D gene (6 bases). Germline values: CDR1 DFQATT, CDR2 SNEGSKA (reference sequence). V was clipped by 3 bases and J by 7 bases, with 13 bases between them. The CDR3 covers 14 residues. In nucleotides, the CDR3 is TGCAGTGCTAGCCAGGACAGTCGCAATTCACCCCTCCACTTT. Residues: CSASQDSRNSPLHF.

The chain carries TRBV7-2 and TRBJ1-1; a weak D match, TRBD1 (5 bases). Trimming removed 1 base from V and 10 bases from J, with 16 bases in between. CDR1 is SGHTA and CDR2 is FQGNSA in the germline V gene. CDR3 length: 14 residues. The CDR3 nucleotides read TGTGCCAGCAGCTTAGGGGCGTGGGGGGGTGCAGCTTTCTTT. Its protein is CASSLGAWGGAAFF.